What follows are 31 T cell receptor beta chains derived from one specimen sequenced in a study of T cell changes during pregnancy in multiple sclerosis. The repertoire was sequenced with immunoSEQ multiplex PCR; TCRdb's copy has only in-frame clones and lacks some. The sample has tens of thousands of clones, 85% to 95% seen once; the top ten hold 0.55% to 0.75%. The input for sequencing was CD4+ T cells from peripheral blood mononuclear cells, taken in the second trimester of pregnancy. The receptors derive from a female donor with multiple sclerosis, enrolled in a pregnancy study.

This chain's CDR3 is CASSLGDRISTDTQYF. The CDR3 DNA is TGTGCCAGCAGCTTGGGGGACAGGATATCCACAGATACGCAGTATTTT. The chain recombines TRBV7-7 with TRBJ2-3; TRBD1 agrees at 8 bases. CDR1 and CDR2 (germline): SSHAT, FNYEAQ (reference sequence). The CDR3 has 16 residues. V dropped 3 bases and J dropped 2; count of bases not matched to a gene: 7.

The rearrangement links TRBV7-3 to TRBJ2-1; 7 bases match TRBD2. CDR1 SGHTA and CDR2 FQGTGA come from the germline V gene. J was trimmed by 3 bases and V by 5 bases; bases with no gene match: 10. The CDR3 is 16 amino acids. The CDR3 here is CASSPRAGENYNEQFF. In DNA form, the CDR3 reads TGTGCCAGCAGCCCCCGCGCGGGGGAGAACTACAATGAGCAGTTCTTC.

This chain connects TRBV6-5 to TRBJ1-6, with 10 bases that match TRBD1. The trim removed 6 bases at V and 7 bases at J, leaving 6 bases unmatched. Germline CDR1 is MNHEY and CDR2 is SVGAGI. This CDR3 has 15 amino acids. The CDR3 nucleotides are TGTGCCAGCAGGTTCGCGGGACAGGGGAATTCACCCCTCCACTTT. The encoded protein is CASRFAGQGNSPLHF.

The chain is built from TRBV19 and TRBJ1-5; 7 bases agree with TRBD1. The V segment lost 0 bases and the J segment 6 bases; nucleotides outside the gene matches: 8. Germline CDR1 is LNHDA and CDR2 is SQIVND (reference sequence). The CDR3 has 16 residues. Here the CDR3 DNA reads TGTGCCAGTAGTATAGATCGAGGGGGCAGGGTTCAGCCCCAGCATTTT. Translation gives CASSIDRGGRVQPQHF.

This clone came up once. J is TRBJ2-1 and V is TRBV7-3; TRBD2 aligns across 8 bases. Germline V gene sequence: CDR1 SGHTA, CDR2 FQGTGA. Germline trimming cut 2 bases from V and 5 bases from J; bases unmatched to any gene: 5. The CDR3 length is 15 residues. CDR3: CASSLVAGGDNEQFF. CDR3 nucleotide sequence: TGTGCCAGCAGCTTAGTGGCGGGGGGCGACAATGAGCAGTTCTTC. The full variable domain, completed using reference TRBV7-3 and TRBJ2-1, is GAGVSQTPSNKVTEKGKYVELRCDPISGHTALYWYRQSLGQGPEFLIYFQGTGAADDSGLPNDRFFAVRPEGSVSTLKIQRTERGDSAVYLCASSLVAGGDNEQFFGPGTRLTVL.

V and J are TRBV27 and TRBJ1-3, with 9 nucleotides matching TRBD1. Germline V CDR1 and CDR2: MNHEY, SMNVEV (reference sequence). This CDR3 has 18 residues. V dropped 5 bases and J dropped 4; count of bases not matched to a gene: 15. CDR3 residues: CASSQGQGIGLAGNTIYF. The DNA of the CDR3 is TGTGCCAGCAGTCAAGGACAGGGGATAGGCCTTGCAGGAAACACCATATATTTT.

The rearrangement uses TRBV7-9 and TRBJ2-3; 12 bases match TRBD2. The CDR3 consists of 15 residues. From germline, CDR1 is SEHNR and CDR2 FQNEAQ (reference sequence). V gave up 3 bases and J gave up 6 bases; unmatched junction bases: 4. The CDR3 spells CASSFTSGGPDTQYF. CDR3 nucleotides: TGTGCCAGCAGCTTCACTAGCGGGGGGCCCGATACGCAGTATTTT.

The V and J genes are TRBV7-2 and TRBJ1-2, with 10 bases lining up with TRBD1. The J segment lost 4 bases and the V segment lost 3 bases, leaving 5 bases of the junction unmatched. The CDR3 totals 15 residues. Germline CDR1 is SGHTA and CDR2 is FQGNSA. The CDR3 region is CASSFDRGRTYGYTF. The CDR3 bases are TGTGCCAGCAGCTTCGACAGGGGGCGCACCTATGGCTACACCTTC.

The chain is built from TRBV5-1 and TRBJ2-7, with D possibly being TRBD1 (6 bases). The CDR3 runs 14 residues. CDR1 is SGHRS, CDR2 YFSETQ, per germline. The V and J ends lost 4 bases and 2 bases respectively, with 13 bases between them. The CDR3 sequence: CASSGLGATYEQYF. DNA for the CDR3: TGCGCCAGCAGCGGGTTGGGGGCCACCTACGAGCAGTACTTC.

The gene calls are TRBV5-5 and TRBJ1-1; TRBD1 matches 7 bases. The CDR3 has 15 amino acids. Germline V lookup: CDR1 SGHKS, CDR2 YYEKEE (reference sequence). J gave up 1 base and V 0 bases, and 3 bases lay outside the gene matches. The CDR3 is CASSLVAGGNTEAFF. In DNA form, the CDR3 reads TGTGCCAGCAGCTTGGTCGCAGGGGGGAACACTGAAGCTTTCTTT.

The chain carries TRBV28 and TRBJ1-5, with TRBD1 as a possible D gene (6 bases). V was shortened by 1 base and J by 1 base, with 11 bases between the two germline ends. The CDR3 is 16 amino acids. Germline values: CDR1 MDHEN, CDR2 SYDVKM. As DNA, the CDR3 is TGTGCCAGCAGTTTATTCGATACAGGGAGCAATCAGCCCCAGCATTTT. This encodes CASSLFDTGSNQPQHF.

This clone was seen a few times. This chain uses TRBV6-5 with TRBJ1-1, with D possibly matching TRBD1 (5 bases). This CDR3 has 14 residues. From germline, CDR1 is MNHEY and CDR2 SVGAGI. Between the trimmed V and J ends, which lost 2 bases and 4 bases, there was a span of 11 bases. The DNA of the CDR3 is TGTGCCAGCAGTTACAGTCAGGGAACCACTGAAGCTTTCTTT. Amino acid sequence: CASSYSQGTTEAFF.

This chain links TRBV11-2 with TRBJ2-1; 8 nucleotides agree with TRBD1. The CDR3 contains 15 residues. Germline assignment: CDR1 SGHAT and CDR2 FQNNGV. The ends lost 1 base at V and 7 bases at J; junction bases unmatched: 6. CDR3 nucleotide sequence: TGTGCCAGCAGCTTAGTGGGGACAGGACTGAATGAGCAGTTCTTC. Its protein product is CASSLVGTGLNEQFF.

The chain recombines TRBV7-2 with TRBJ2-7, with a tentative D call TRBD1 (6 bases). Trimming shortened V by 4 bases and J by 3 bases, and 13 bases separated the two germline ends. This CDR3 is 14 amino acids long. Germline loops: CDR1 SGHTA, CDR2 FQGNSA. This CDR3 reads CASSSQGGDYEQYF. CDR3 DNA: TGTGCCAGCAGCTCACAGGGTGGGGACTACGAGCAGTACTTC.

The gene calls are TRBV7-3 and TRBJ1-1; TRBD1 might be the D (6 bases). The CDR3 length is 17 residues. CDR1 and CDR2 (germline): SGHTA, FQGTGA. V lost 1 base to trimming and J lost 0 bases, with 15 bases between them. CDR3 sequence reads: CASSLNWNRALNTEAFF. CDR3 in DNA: TGTGCCAGCAGCTTAAATTGGAACAGGGCCTTGAACACTGAAGCTTTCTTT.

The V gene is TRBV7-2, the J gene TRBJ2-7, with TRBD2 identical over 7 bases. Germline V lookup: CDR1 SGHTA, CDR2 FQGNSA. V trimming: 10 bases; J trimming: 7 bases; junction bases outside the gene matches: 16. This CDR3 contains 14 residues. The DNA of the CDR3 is TGTGCCACCCAGGGTGCAGCGGGGCCTCGGGAGCAGTACTTC. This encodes CATQGAAGPREQYF.

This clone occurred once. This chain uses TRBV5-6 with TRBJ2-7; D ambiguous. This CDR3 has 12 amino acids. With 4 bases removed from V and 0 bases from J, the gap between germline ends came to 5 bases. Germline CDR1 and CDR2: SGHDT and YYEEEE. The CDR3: CASSMSSYEQYF. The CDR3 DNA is TGTGCCAGCAGCATGAGCTCCTACGAGCAGTACTTC.

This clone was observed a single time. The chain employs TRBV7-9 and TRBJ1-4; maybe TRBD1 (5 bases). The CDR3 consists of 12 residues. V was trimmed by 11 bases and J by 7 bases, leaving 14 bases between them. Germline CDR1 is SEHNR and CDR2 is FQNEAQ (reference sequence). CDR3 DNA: TGTGCCTACGAAGGGGAAGGTGAAAAACTGTTTTTT. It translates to CAYEGEGEKLFF. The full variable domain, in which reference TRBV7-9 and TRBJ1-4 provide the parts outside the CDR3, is DTGVSQNPRHKITKRGQNVTFRCDPISEHNRLYWYRQTLGQGPEFLTYFQNEAQLEKSRLLSDRFSAERPKGSFSTLEIQRTEQGDSAMYLCAYEGEGEKLFFGSGTQLSVL.

This chain's CDR3 is CAFYGEANEKLFF. The DNA of the CDR3 is TGTGCCTTTTACGGGGAGGCAAATGAAAAACTGTTTTTT. The chain combines TRBV30 with TRBJ1-4; D ambiguous. CDR3 size: 13 residues. Trimming left V 7 bases short and J 5 bases short, with 14 bases between. CDR1 and CDR2 from the germline V gene are GTSNPN and SVGIG (reference sequence).

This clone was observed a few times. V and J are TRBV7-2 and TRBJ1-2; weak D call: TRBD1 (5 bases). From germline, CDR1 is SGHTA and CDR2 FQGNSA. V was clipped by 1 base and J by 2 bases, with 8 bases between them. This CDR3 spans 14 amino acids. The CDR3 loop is CASSLETENYGYTF. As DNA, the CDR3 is TGTGCCAGCAGCTTAGAGACAGAGAACTATGGCTACACCTTC.

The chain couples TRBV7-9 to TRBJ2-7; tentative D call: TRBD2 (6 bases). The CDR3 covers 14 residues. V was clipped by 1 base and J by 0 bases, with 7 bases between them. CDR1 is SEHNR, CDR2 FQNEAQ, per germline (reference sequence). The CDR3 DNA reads TGTGCCAGCAGCTTAGGGGGGGTCTCCTACGAGCAGTACTTC. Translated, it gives CASSLGGVSYEQYF.

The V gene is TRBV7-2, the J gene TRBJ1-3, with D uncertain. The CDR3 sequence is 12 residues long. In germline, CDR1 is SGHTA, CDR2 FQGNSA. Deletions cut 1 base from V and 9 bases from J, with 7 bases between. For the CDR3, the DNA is TGTGCCAGCAGCTTAGTGGCGGGCACCATATATTTT. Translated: CASSLVAGTIYF.

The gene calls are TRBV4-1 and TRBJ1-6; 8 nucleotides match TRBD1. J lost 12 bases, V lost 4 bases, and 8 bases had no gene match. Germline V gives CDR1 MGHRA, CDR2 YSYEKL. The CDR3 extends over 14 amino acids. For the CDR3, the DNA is TGCGCCAGCAGCCCTGGACAGGGTCTAGAACCCCTCCACTTT. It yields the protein CASSPGQGLEPLHF.

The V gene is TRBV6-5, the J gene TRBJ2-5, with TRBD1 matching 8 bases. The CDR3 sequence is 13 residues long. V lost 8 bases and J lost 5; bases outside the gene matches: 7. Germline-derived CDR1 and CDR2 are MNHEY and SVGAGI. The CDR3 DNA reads TGTGCCAGCCGAAGACAGGGGAGGGAGACCCAGTACTTC. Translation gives CASRRQGRETQYF.

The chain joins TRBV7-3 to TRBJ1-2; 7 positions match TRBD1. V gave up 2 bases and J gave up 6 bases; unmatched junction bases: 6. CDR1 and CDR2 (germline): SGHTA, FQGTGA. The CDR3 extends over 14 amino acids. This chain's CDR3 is CASSLGRGDNGYTF. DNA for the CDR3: TGTGCCAGCAGCTTAGGCAGGGGGGACAATGGCTACACCTTC.

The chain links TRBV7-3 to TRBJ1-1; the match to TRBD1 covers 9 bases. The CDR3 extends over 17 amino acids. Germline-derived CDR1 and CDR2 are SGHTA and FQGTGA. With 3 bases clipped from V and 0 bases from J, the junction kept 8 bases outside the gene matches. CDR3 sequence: CASSLLGQGSMNTEAFF. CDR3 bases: TGTGCCAGCAGCTTGTTGGGACAGGGTTCCATGAACACTGAAGCTTTCTTT.

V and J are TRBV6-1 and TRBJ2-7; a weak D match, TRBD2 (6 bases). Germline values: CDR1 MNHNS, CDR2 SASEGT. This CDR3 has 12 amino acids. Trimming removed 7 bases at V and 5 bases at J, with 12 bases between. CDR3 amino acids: CASISGVDEQYF. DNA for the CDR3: TGTGCCAGCATATCGGGAGTGGACGAGCAGTACTTC.

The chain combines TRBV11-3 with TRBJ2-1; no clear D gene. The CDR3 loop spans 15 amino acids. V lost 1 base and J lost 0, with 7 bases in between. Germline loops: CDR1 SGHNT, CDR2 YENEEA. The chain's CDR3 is CASSLAPSSYNEQFF. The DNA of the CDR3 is TGTGCCAGCAGCTTAGCACCGAGCTCCTACAATGAGCAGTTCTTC.

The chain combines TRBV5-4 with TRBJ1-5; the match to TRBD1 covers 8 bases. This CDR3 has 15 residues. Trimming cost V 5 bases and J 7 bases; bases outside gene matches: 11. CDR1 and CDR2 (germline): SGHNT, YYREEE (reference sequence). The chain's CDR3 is CASSSSGGFSQPQHF. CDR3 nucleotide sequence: TGTGCCAGCAGTTCCTCAGGGGGCTTCAGCCAGCCCCAGCATTTT.

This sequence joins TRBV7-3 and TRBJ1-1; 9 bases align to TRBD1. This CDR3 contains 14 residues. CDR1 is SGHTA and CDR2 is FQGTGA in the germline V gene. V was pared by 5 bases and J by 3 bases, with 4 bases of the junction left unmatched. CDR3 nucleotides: TGTGCCAGCAGCGTCGACAGGGGGGACACTGAAGCTTTCTTT. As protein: CASSVDRGDTEAFF. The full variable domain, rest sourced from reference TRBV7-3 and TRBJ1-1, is GAGVSQTPSNKVTEKGKYVELRCDPISGHTALYWYRQSLGQGPEFLIYFQGTGAADDSGLPNDRFFAVRPEGSVSTLKIQRTERGDSAVYLCASSVDRGDTEAFFGQGTRLTVV.

The CDR3 DNA reads TGTGCCAGCAGTCAGCAGGGGGGCTATGGCTACACCTTC. This sequence encodes CASSQQGGYGYTF. The chain couples TRBV7-3 to TRBJ1-2; 7 bases match TRBD1. The germline V gene encodes CDR1 SGHTA and CDR2 FQGTGA. The CDR3 is made up of 13 amino acids. Trimming cost V 6 bases and J 4 bases; bases outside gene matches: 5.